Listed here are 12 T cell receptor beta chains from one sample, sequenced in a study of OX40 agonist ivuxolimab in advanced cancers. Produced via immunoSEQ multiplex PCR; TCRdb's table is partial and in-frame only. In the table there are around 99,000 clones, 90% of which are singletons. Sample: CD4+ or CD8+ T cells sorted from blood, taken in a trial of the OX40 agonist ivuxolimab. The receptors were gathered from an adult with an advanced solid tumor such as melanoma, head and neck, liver or kidney cancer.

This chain uses TRBV19 with TRBJ2-2; 9 nucleotides line up with TRBD2. V dropped 3 bases and J dropped 4; count of bases not matched to a gene: 6. Germline V gene sequence: CDR1 LNHDA, CDR2 SQIVND (reference sequence). The CDR3 has 16 amino acids. DNA for the CDR3: TGTGCCAGTAGTATCCCTAGCGGGGCTAGCACCGGGGAGCTGTTTTTT. Protein sequence: CASSIPSGASTGELFF.

The gene calls are TRBV5-1 and TRBJ2-7; D is tentatively TRBD1 or TRBD2 (5 bases each). Germline assignment: CDR1 SGHRS and CDR2 YFSETQ. The CDR3 covers 15 residues. Trimming stripped 0 bases from V and 3 bases from J, with 13 bases between. The CDR3 is CASSLVAGSYYEQYF. The CDR3 DNA reads TGCGCCAGCAGCTTGGTGGCAGGGAGTTACTACGAGCAGTACTTC.

CDR3 coding DNA: TGTGCCTGGATCGGACAGGGGAATGAAAAACTGTTTTTT. This encodes CAWIGQGNEKLFF. The genes are TRBV30 and TRBJ1-4; 9 nucleotides line up with TRBD1. The CDR3 covers 13 residues. After removal of 4 bases from V and 5 bases from J, the junction contained 2 bases not matched to a gene. The germline V gene encodes CDR1 GTSNPN and CDR2 SVGIG (reference sequence).

The CDR3 coding sequence is TGTGCCAGCAGTGAAAGGACTAGCGGTGATACGCAGTATTTT. Translation: CASSERTSGDTQYF. The chain couples TRBV25-1 to TRBJ2-3, with 10 bases identical to TRBD2. In germline, CDR1 is MGHDK, CDR2 SYGVNS. V trimming: 2 bases; J trimming: 6 bases; junction bases outside the gene matches: 2. The CDR3 consists of 14 residues.

The chain has TRBV6-5 and TRBJ2-1, with TRBD2 identical over 11 bases. Germline V CDR1 and CDR2: MNHEY, SVGAGI. V trimming: 6 bases; J trimming: 6 bases; junction bases outside the gene matches: 7. The CDR3 loop spans 15 amino acids. DNA of the CDR3: TGTGCCAGCAGACTCACTAGCGGGAGCCCCAATGAGCAGTTCTTC. As protein: CASRLTSGSPNEQFF.

On this clone: At one boundary the junction diverges from the germline segment, which might be a read error. V and J are TRBV18 and TRBJ1-5; tentatively, D is TRBD1 (5 bases). The CDR3 is made up of 15 amino acids. In germline, CDR1 is KGHSH, CDR2 LQKENI. The CDR3 nucleotides are TGTGCCAGCTCGCCACGGGGGGGGAAGGATCAGCCCCAGCATTTT. This gives the protein CASSPRGGKDQPQHF.

The V call is TRBV28, the J call TRBJ2-7, with 9 bases fitting TRBD2. This CDR3 contains 15 residues. Germline CDR1 is MDHEN and CDR2 is SYDVKM. V shed 6 bases, J shed 0 bases, and the junction held 6 bases outside the gene matches. In DNA, the CDR3 is TGTGCCAGCAGGATAGCGGGAGTGAGCTCCTACGAGCAGTACTTC. Translation gives CASRIAGVSSYEQYF.

This clone appeared once. V and J are TRBV18 and TRBJ1-1; D ambiguous. With 8 bases removed from V and 0 bases from J, the gap between germline ends came to 10 bases. The CDR3 runs 13 residues. Germline V gene data show CDR1 as KGHSH and CDR2 as LQKENI. The CDR3 nucleotides read TGTGCCAGCATCTCGGCGTTGAACACTGAAGCTTTCTTT. Translating gives CASISALNTEAFF.

The J gene is TRBJ1-1, the V gene TRBV6-5; tentative D call: TRBD1 (5 bases). There are 14 residues in the CDR3. V was pared by 10 bases and J by 5 bases, with 20 bases between. Germline-derived CDR1 and CDR2 are MNHEY and SVGAGI. The CDR3 sequence: CATTPGRLATEAFF. The CDR3 coding sequence is TGTGCCACCACCCCAGGGAGGTTAGCTACTGAAGCTTTCTTT.

This sequence joins TRBV5-4 and TRBJ2-7; 8 bases are shared with TRBD2. The CDR3 length is 18 residues. Unmatched junction bases numbered 22, after V lost 4 bases and J lost 7 bases. Germline CDR1 reads SGHNT; CDR2 reads YYREEE (reference sequence). The CDR3 protein is CASSRPSGLLADPREQYF. The CDR3 nucleotides are TGTGCCAGCAGCAGGCCTTCCGGATTACTAGCGGACCCGAGGGAGCAGTACTTC.

The chain carries TRBV21-1 and TRBJ2-6; TRBD1, the table's D call, was not compared with the DNA. TRBV21-1 is a listed pseudogene. The CDR3 is 19 amino acids. CDR3 sequence: CASSKAAGGFNSGANVLTF. The CDR3 DNA sequence: TGTGCCAGCAGCAAAGCGGCAGGGGGCTTTAACTCTGGGGCCAACGTCCTGACTTTC.

This clone was observed once. The chain employs TRBV2 and TRBJ2-3; maybe TRBD2 (6 bases). Germline V gene lookup returns CDR1 SNHLY and CDR2 FYNNEI. The germline V and J ends were trimmed by 3 bases and 2 bases, with 12 bases remaining between them. This CDR3 comprises 15 residues. The CDR3 nucleotides read TGTGCCAGCAGTGAGGTCGCGGGACCCACAGATACGCAGTATTTT. Its translation is CASSEVAGPTDTQYF.